This TCR beta chain was sequenced during a study of T cell responses to AZD1222 COVID-19 vaccine. Whole-study findings and limits: It should be noted that donors were predominantly white British and more often female, and clonal diversity was possibly underestimated. Mapped onto spike, vaccine-associated CD4 TCRs spanned it and were dominant at 160-218 and 743-854. The repertoires were collected only after the peak T cell response. The breadth and depth of Spike-specific TCRs increased once two AZD1222 doses had been given.

The repertoire was sequenced with immunoSEQ multiplex PCR; TCRdb's copy has only in-frame clones and lacks some. The sample consists of roughly 100,000 clones, approximately 90% of them appearing once. From germline, CDR1 is MNHEY and CDR2 SVGAGI. This CDR3 is 12 amino acids long. Deletions cut 6 bases from V and 7 bases from J, with 10 bases between. About this clone: Its antigen is undetermined.

The chain joins TRBV6-5 to TRBJ2-1; D unresolved. The sample consisted of peripheral blood, taken on day 0 of AZD1222 vaccination. The origin of this receptor is an adult in good health. CDR3 loop: CASSHGTNEQFF. Written as DNA, the CDR3 is TGTGCCAGCAGCCACGGCACGAATGAGCAGTTCTTC.